Reported below is one T cell receptor (beta chain). Only in-frame clones appear in the TCRdb table, and some are missing; sequencing was by immunoSEQ multiplex PCR. This table holds millions of clones, 93% found once. Trimming took off 4 bases at V and 7 bases at J, with 12 bases between the two ends. The CDR3 runs to 13 residues. In germline, CDR1 is SGHNT, CDR2 YYREEE (reference sequence). The naive CD8 fraction comprised CD45RO-negative cells positively selected for CCR7 and excluded terminally differentiated effector memory CD45RA+ cells. The data derive from a study of shared clonotypes between healthy human individuals.

Sequencing used naive CD8+ T cells from PBMCs. This receptor was taken from a man aged 18 to 35 in good health. Some clones in this sample may be carry-over from other donors' samples. The chain combines TRBV5-4 with TRBJ2-1; D is undetermined. CDR3 nucleotides: TGTGCCAGCAGCCCCAGAGCTGGGAATGAGCAGTTCTTC. The encoded protein is CASSPRAGNEQFF.